This T cell receptor (beta chain) was retrieved from a study of blood T cell repertoires in COVID-19. In the original processing: How many nucleated cells were present was estimated from reference gene primer amplification. Using immunoSEQ multiplex PCR, the repertoire was profiled, and TCRdb retains in-frame clones only, with some absent. V and J calls and clone size are given by that table; D and trimming were obtained from the DNA. The table lists 75,000 to 95,000 clones, roughly 70% of them singletons. CDR1 is SGHVS, CDR2 FNYEAQ, per germline. This CDR3 has 17 amino acids. With V trimmed by 2 bases and J by 2 bases, 10 bases remained unmatched.

The chain combines TRBV7-6 with TRBJ2-7, with 9 bases matching TRBD2. Sequencing input: peripheral blood. This clonotype was obtained from a woman aged 55-70 years in a cohort sampled during active or convalescent COVID-19. CDR3 DNA: TGTGCCAGCAGCTTACTACCGGGACTAGCTTCGCCCTACGAGCAGTACTTC. Translated: CASSLLPGLASPYEQYF.